This T cell receptor beta chain originates from a study of cytomegalovirus exposure and HLA in healthy donors. Study-wide findings and caveats: Accurate prediction of HLA-A and HLA-B alleles (for most subjects) was reportedly achieved from TCR beta sequences. According to reports, the classifier identified cytomegalovirus status with high specificity and sensitivity.

The CDR3 spans 15 residues. CDR1 is GTSNPN and CDR2 is SVGIG in the germline V gene (reference sequence). V trimming: 2 bases; J trimming: 3 bases; junction bases outside the gene matches: 7. As to this clone: The antigen remains unidentified.

A multiplex PCR was run with 60 Vbeta primers and 13 Jbeta primers. Clones were sequenced by immunoSEQ multiplex PCR, and TCRdb holds only the in-frame ones, with some missing. Seen here are approximately 150,000 clones, around four fifths observed once, and the top ten hold over 8.5%. The chain combines TRBV30 with TRBJ2-1, with TRBD1 matching 7 bases. Sequenced sample: PBMCs. The source is a man between 45 and 60 years old in good health and CMV-seropositive. The CDR3 region is CAWSSLTGSYNEQFF. The CDR3 DNA is TGTGCCTGGAGTTCTCTGACAGGGAGCTACAATGAGCAGTTCTTC.